This T cell receptor (beta chain) was recovered during a study of shared clonotypes between healthy human individuals. Study in general: Plates per donor: three CD4 naive, three CD4 memory, two CD8 naive, one CD8 memory.

TCRdb's table, derived via immunoSEQ multiplex PCR, lists solely in-frame clones and lacks some. The sample records more than 850,000 clones, roughly 74% being singletons. V dropped 6 bases and J dropped 11; count of bases not matched to a gene: 3. The germline V gene encodes CDR1 SNHLY and CDR2 FYNNEI. The CDR3 loop spans 11 amino acids. The sequencing sample was made of memory CD4+ T cells from PBMCs. The subset denotes: CD45RA-negative fraction. The TCR comes from a man between 18 and 35 years old in good health. Some clones in this sample may be carry-over from other donors' samples. The V call is TRBV2, the J call TRBJ1-1; 10 bases are a match to TRBD1. DNA of the CDR3: TGTGCCAGCAGGGGGACAGGGGTCGCTTTCTTT. Translation gives CASRGTGVAFF.